This record concerns one TCR beta chain sequence. What it binds is not known. This specimen comes from a study of CD4 T cells in relation to SARS-CoV-2 and coronaviruses. About the study: PBMCs were cultured with antigen for roughly nine days before TCR beta sequencing.

The table came from immunoSEQ multiplex PCR; TCRdb's copy has only in-frame clones and leaves some out. Altogether 35,000 or so clones are present, roughly 80% being singletons, with the ten largest covering around 6.6%. Looked up from germline, CDR1 is MDHEN and CDR2 is SYDVKM. The germline V and J ends were trimmed by 3 bases and 1 base, with 12 bases remaining between them. The CDR3 sequence is 16 residues long. The material sequenced was naive CD4+ T cells from PBMCs, cultured in vitro. The subset here: naive CD4+ T cells isolated by negative enrichment. This receptor was identified in an adult with COVID-19. V and J are TRBV28 and TRBJ2-2, with D unclear. The chain's CDR3 is CASSLIVLLNTGELFF. The CDR3, as DNA: TGTGCCAGCAGTTTGATAGTCCTCCTGAACACCGGGGAGCTGTTTTTT.